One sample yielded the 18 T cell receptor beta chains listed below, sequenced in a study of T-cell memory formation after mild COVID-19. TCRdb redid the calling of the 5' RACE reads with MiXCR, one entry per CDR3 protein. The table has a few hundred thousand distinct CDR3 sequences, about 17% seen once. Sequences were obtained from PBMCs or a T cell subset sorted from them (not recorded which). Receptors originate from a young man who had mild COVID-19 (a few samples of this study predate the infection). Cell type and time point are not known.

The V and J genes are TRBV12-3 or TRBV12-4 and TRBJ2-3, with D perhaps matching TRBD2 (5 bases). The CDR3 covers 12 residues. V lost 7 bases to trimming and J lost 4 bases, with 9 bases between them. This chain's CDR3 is CASKSGADTQYF. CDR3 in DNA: TGTGCCAGCAAATCCGGGGCAGATACGCAGTATTTT.

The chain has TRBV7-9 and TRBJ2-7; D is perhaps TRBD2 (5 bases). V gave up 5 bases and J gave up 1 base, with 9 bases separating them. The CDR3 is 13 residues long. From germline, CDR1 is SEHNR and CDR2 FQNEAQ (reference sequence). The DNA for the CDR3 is TGTGCCAGCAGCCCCGGGGAGTCCTACGAGCAGTACGTC. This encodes CASSPGESYEQYV.

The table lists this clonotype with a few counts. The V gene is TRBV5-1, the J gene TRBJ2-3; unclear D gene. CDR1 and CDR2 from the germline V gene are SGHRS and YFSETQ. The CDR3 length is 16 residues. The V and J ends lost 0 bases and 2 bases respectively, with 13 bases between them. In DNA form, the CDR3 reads TGCGCCAGCAGCTTGGAGCCGCGGCAGTTCACAGATACGCAGTATTTT. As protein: CASSLEPRQFTDTQYF.

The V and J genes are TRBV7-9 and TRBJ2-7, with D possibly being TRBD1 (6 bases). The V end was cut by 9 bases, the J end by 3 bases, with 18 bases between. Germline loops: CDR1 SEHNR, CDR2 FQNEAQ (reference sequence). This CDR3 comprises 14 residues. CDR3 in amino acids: CARWTARDLYEQYV. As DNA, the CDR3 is TGTGCCAGATGGACAGCCCGCGACCTCTACGAGCAGTACGTC.

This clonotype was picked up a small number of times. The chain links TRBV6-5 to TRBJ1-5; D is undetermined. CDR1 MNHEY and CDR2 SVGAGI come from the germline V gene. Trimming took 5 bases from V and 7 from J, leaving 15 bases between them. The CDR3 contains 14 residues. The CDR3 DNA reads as TGTGCCAGCAGTCCGCGCGGCAGAAGCCAGCCCCAGCATTTT. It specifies CASSPRGRSQPQHF.

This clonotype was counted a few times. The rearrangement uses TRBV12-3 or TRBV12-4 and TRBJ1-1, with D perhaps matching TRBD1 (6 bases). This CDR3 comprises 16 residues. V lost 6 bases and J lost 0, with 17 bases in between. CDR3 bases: TGTGCCAGCAGGACGACAGGTCTCTTAATGAACACTGAAGCTTTCTTT. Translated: CASRTTGLLMNTEAFF.

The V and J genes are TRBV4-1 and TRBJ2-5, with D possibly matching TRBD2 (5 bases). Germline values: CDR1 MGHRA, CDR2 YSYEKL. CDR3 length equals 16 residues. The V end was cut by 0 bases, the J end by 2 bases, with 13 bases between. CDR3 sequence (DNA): TGCGCCAGCAGCCAAGATCGGCGGGTTTCTCAAGAGACCCAGTACTTC. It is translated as CASSQDRRVSQETQYF.

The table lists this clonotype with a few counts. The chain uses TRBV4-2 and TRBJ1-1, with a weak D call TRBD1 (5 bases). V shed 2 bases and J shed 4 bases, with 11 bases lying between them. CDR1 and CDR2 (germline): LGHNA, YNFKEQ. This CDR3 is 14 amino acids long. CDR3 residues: CASSQLTGGTEAFF. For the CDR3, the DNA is TGTGCCAGCAGCCAATTGACTGGGGGCACTGAAGCTTTCTTT.

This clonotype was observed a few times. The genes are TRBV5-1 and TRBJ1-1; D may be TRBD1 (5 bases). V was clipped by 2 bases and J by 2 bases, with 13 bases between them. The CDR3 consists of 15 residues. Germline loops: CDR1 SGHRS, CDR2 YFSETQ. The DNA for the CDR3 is TGCGCCAGCAGCTTAAGTCGGGGGGTTAACACTGAAGCTTTCTTT. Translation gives CASSLSRGVNTEAFF.

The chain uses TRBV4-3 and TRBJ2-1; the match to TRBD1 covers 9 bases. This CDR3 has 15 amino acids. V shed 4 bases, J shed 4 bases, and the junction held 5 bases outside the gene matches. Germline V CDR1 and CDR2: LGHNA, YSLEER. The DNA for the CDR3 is TGCGCCAGCAGCCCCGGGACAGGGTCATACAATGAGCAGTTCTTC. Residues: CASSPGTGSYNEQFF.

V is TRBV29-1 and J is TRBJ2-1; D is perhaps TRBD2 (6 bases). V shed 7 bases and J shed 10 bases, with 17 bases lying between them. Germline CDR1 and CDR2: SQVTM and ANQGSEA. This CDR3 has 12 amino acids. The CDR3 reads CSAELWGDEQFF. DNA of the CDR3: TGCAGCGCTGAGTTGTGGGGGGACGAGCAGTTCTTC.

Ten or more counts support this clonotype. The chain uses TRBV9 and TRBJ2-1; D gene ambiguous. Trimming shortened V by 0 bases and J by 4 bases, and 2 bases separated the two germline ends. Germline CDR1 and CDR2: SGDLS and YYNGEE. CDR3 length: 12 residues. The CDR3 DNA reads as TGTGCCAGCAGCGTAGATTACAATGAGCAGTTCTTC. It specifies CASSVDYNEQFF. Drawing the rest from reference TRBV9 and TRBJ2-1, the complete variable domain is DSGVTQTPKHLITATGQRVTLRCSPRSGDLSVYWYQQSLDQGLQFLIQYYNGEERAKGNILERFSAQQFPDLHSELNLSSLELGDSALYFCASSVDYNEQFFGPGTRLTVL.

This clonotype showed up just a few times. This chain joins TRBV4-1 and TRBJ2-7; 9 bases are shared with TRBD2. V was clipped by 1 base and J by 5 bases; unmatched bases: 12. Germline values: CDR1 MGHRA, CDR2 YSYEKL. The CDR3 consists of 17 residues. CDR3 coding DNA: TGCGCCAGCAGCCAAGGATTTCTAGGACTAGCGACCCACGAGCAGTACTTC. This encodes CASSQGFLGLATHEQYF.

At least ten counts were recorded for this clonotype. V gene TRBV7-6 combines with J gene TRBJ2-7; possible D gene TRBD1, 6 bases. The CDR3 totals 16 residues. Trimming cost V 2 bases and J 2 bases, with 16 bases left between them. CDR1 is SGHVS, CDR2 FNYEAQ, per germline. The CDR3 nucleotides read TGTGCCAGCAGCTTACGTTCAGGGGCCGGGACCTACGAGCAGTACTTC. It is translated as CASSLRSGAGTYEQYF.

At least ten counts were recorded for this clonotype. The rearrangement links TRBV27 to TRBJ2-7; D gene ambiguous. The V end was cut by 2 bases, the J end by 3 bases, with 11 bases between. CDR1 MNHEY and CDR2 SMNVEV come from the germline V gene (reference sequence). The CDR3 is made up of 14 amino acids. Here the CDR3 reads CASSLTGDFYEQYF. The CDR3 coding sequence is TGTGCCAGCAGTTTAACCGGAGACTTCTACGAGCAGTACTTC.

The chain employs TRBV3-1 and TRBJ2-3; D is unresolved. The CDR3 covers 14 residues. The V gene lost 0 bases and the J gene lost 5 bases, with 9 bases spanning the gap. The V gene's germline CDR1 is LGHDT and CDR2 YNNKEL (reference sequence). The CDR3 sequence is CASSQEPRGDTQYF. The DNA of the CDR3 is TGTGCCAGCAGCCAAGAACCCCGCGGAGATACGCAGTATTTT.

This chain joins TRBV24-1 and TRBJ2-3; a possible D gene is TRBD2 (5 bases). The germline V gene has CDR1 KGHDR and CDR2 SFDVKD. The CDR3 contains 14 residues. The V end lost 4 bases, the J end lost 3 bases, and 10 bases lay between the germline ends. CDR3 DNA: TGTGCCACCAGTGAGGGCGGAGGAACAGATACGCAGTATTTT. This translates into CATSEGGGTDTQYF.

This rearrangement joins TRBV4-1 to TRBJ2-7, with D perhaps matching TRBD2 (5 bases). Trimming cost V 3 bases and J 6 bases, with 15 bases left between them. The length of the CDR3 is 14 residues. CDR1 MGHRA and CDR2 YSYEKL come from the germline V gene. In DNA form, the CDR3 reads TGCGCCAGCAGCCAGTCCGCGGGCGCAGGCGAGCAGTACGTC. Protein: CASSQSAGAGEQYV.